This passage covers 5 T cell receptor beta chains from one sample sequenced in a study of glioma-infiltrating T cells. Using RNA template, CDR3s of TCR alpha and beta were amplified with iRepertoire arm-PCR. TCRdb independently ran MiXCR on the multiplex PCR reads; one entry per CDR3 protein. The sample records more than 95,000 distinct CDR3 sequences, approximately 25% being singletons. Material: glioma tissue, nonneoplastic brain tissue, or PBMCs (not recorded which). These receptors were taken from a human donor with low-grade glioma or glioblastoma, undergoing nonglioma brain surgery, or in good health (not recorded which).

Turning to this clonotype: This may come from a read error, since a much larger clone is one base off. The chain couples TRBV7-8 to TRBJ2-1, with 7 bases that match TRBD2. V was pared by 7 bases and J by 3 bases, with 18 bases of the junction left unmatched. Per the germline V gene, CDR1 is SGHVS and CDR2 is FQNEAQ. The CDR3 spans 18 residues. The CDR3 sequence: CASTARAGAPRCYNEQFF. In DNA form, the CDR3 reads TGTGCCAGCACCGCGAGGGCGGGAGCCCCTAGATGCTACAATGAGCAGTTCTTC.

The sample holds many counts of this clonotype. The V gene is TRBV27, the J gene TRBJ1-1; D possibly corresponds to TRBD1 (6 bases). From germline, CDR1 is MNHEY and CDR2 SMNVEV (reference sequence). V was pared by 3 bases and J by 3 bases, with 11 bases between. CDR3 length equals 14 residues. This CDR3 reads CASSFGRGDTEAFF. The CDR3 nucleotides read TGTGCCAGCAGTTTCGGGAGGGGGGACACTGAAGCTTTCTTT.

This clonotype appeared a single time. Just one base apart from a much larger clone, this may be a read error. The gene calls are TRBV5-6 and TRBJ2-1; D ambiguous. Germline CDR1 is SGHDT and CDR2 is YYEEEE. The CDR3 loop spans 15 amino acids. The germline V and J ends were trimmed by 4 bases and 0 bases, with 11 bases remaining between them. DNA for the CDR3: TGTGCCAGCAGCCCCGACAAGGACTCCTACAATGAGCAGTTCTTC. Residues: CASSPDKDSYNEQFF. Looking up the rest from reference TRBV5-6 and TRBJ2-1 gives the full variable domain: DAGVTQSPTHLIKTRGQQVTLRCSPKSGHDTVSWYQQALGQGPQFIFQYYEEEERQRGNFPDRFSGHQFPNYSSELNVNALLLGDSALYLCASSPDKDSYNEQFFGPGTRLTVL.

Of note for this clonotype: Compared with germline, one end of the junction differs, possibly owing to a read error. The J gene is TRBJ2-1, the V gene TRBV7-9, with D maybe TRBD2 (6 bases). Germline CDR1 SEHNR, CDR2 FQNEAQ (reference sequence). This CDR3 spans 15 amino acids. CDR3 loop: CASRLVRGNYNEQFF. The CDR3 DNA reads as TGTGCCAGCCGCTTAGTCCGGGGGAACTACAATGAGCAGTTCTTC.

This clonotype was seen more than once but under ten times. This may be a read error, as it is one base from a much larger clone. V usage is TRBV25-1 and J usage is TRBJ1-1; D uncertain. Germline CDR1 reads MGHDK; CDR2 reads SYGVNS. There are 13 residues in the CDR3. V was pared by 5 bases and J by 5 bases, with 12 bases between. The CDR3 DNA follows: TGTGCCAGCAGTCAGACCAGGAAAACTGAAGCTTTCTTT. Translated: CASSQTRKTEAFF. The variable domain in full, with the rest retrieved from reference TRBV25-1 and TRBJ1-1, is EADIYQTPRYLVIGTGKKITLECSQTMGHDKMYWYQQDPGMELHLIHYSYGVNSTEKGDLSSESTVSRIRTEHFPLTLESARPSHTSQYLCASSQTRKTEAFFGQGTRLTVV.